These 6 T cell receptor beta chains were sequenced from one sample in a study of cytomegalovirus exposure and HLA in healthy donors. PCR employed 60 Vbeta and 13 Jbeta primers. Sequenced by immunoSEQ multiplex PCR; TCRdb stores in-frame clones only, minus some. The table lists about 78,000 clones. The sample taken for sequencing was PBMCs. These receptor sequences come from a female donor in good health and CMV-seropositive.

The genes are TRBV6-1 and TRBJ2-6; perhaps TRBD2 as D (6 bases). The germline CDR1 and CDR2 sequences are MNHNS and SASEGT. Trimming pared 2 bases from V and 0 bases from J, leaving 8 bases between. The length of the CDR3 is 16 residues. CDR3 loop: CASSERGFSGANVLTF. CDR3 bases: TGTGCCAGCAGTGAACGGGGGTTCTCTGGGGCCAACGTCCTGACTTTC.

This chain connects TRBV9 to TRBJ1-6; D is possibly TRBD1 (6 bases). This CDR3 contains 13 residues. V lost 0 bases to trimming and J lost 11 bases, with 9 bases between them. Germline CDR1 is SGDLS and CDR2 is YYNGEE. DNA for the CDR3: TGTGCCAGCAGCGTAGGGACAGAGACACCCCTCCACTTT. It codes for CASSVGTETPLHF. Full variable domain (rest looked up from reference TRBV9 and TRBJ1-6): DSGVTQTPKHLITATGQRVTLRCSPRSGDLSVYWYQQSLDQGLQFLIQYYNGEERAKGNILERFSAQQFPDLHSELNLSSLELGDSALYFCASSVGTETPLHFGNGTRLTVT.

V usage is TRBV15 and J usage is TRBJ2-7, with 12 positions matching TRBD2. Trimming cost V 1 base and J 7 bases; bases outside gene matches: 11. The CDR3 contains 17 residues. From germline, CDR1 is LNHNV and CDR2 YYDKDF (reference sequence). CDR3 nucleotide sequence: TGTGCCACCAGCAGAGGCGAGACTAGCGGGAGAGTGGGGGAGCAGTACTTC. This translates into CATSRGETSGRVGEQYF.

The V call is TRBV27, the J call TRBJ2-3; no reliable D call. This CDR3 contains 16 residues. Germline CDR1 MNHEY, CDR2 SMNVEV (reference sequence). The V end lost 3 bases, the J end lost 5 bases, and 18 bases lay between the germline ends. The CDR3 loop reads CASSLRSDSPRDTQYF. The DNA of the CDR3 is TGTGCCAGCAGTTTGCGGAGCGACTCCCCTAGAGATACGCAGTATTTT.

J is TRBJ2-5 and V is TRBV4-3; 13 nucleotides align to TRBD2. Per the germline V gene, CDR1 is LGHNA and CDR2 is YSLEER. The CDR3 is 15 amino acids. V lost 1 base, J lost 5 bases, and 1 base stayed unmatched. The CDR3 loop is CASSQGLAGGETQYF. The CDR3 DNA follows: TGCGCCAGCAGCCAAGGACTAGCGGGAGGCGAGACCCAGTACTTC.

The gene calls are TRBV30 and TRBJ2-7; TRBD1 matches 7 bases. The length of the CDR3 is 12 residues. Germline V gives CDR1 GTSNPN, CDR2 SVGIG (reference sequence). J lost 2 bases, V lost 4 bases, and 2 bases had no gene match. CDR3 nucleotide sequence: TGTGCCTGGAAGACAGGGACCTACGAGCAGTACTTC. It yields the protein CAWKTGTYEQYF. Combining the CDR3 with reference TRBV30 and TRBJ2-7 gives the whole variable domain SQTIHQWPATLVQPVGSPLSLECTVEGTSNPNLYWYRQAAGRGLQLLFYSVGIGQISSEVPQNLSASRPQDRQFILSSKKLLLSDSGFYLCAWKTGTYEQYFGPGTRLTVT.